The clone carrying this TCR beta chain was seen a handful of times. Germline loops: CDR1 LNHDA, CDR2 SQIVND (reference sequence). V lost 1 base, J lost 4 bases, and 10 bases lay in between. This CDR3 is built from 15 residues. The data are from a study of cytomegalovirus exposure and HLA in healthy donors. The primer mix had 60 Vbeta and 13 Jbeta primers. TCRdb's table, derived via immunoSEQ multiplex PCR, lists solely in-frame clones and lacks some. Here the sample spans 75,000 to 80,000 clones, nearly 80% being singletons. This sequence originates from a woman in her thirties or forties in good health and CMV-seropositive. The chain employs TRBV19 and TRBJ1-4; D gene ambiguous. Sample: PBMCs. CDR3 amino acids: CASSIAGQFNEKLFF. DNA for the CDR3: TGTGCCAGTAGTATAGCTGGGCAGTTTAATGAAAAACTGTTTTTT.